Listed here are 14 T cell receptor beta chains from one sample, sequenced in a study of a mutant IDH1 vaccine in newly diagnosed glioma. The antigens for these receptors are not known. Described time point: week 5, during vaccination. It was 300 ug of mutant IDH1 20-mer peptide that made up each vaccine dose, given with topical imiquimod. Some clones are missing from TCRdb's copy, which holds only in-frame ones; the method was immunoSEQ multiplex PCR. The sample has tens of thousands of clones; approximately 83% are singletons. The sequenced sample was PBMCs, obtained from a glioma patient whose treatment included an IDH1 peptide vaccine. Every receptor here comes from a man between 40 and 49 years old with glioma.

CDR3 coding DNA: TGTGCCAGCAGTGAAGGCACAGCTAGCAATCAGCCCCAGCATTTT. The encoded protein is CASSEGTASNQPQHF. J is TRBJ1-5 and V is TRBV6-1, with D unclear. Germline CDR1 MNHNS, CDR2 SASEGT. With 1 base removed from V and 0 bases from J, the gap between germline ends came to 7 bases. The CDR3 consists of 15 residues.

The gene calls are TRBV12-5 and TRBJ1-5; D ambiguous. CDR1 and CDR2 from the germline V gene are LGHNT and FRNRAP. V dropped 6 bases and J dropped 1 base, with 13 bases sitting between them. There are 15 residues in the CDR3. The CDR3 region is CASGPGAGSNQPQHF. The CDR3 bases are TGTGCTAGTGGCCCTGGCGCGGGGAGCAATCAGCCCCAGCATTTT.

In DNA form, the CDR3 reads TGTGCCAGCACCAACAGGGGAGTCAATCAGCCCCAGCATTTT. As protein: CASTNRGVNQPQHF. This chain joins TRBV6-6 and TRBJ1-5; 7 bases align to TRBD1. CDR3 length equals 14 residues. V was pared by 7 bases and J by 3 bases, with 6 bases of the junction left unmatched. Germline V gene lookup returns CDR1 MNHNY and CDR2 SVGAGI (reference sequence).

The rearrangement uses TRBV19 and TRBJ2-2; D might be TRBD2 (6 bases). CDR3 length: 15 amino acids. Trimming left V 5 bases short and J 0 bases short, with 10 bases between. Germline CDR1 is LNHDA and CDR2 is SQIVND (reference sequence). The CDR3 here is CASSRLAPNTGELFF. The CDR3 DNA reads as TGTGCCAGTAGTCGGCTAGCGCCGAACACCGGGGAGCTGTTTTTT.

The chain recombines TRBV5-1 with TRBJ1-4, with D perhaps TRBD1 (5 bases). This CDR3 contains 15 residues. Germline V lookup: CDR1 SGHRS, CDR2 YFSETQ. V gave up 6 bases and J gave up 0 bases, with 12 bases separating them. CDR3 bases: TGCGCCAGCACGGGGCAGCATGCAACTAATGAAAAACTGTTTTTT. Its protein is CASTGQHATNEKLFF.

The genes are TRBV2 and TRBJ2-2; TRBD2 matches at 16 bases. The CDR3 has 15 residues. Germline V gives CDR1 SNHLY, CDR2 FYNNEI. Trimming at V came to 9 bases and at J to 5 bases, leaving 3 bases not matched to a gene. CDR3 protein: CASEGLAGGTGELFF. DNA of the CDR3: TGTGCCAGTGAGGGACTAGCGGGAGGGACCGGGGAGCTGTTTTTT.

This clone was observed a single time. This chain connects TRBV9 to TRBJ1-2, with a tentative D call TRBD1 (5 bases). CDR1 SGDLS and CDR2 YYNGEE come from the germline V gene. The CDR3 has 14 residues. Trimming removed 0 bases at V and 5 bases at J, with 11 bases between. In DNA form, the CDR3 reads TGTGCCAGCAGCGTAGACGGGGCCGGGTATGGCTACACCTTC. Amino acids: CASSVDGAGYGYTF.

V usage is TRBV6-5 and J usage is TRBJ1-5; D is undetermined. The CDR3 has 12 residues. Looked up from germline, CDR1 is MNHEY and CDR2 is SVGAGI. The V end lost 6 bases, the J end lost 6 bases, and 9 bases lay between the germline ends. The CDR3 reads CASSHRGQPQHF. The CDR3 bases are TGTGCCAGCAGCCACCGGGGTCAGCCCCAGCATTTT.

This sequence joins TRBV9 and TRBJ2-1; D remains ambiguous. CDR3 size: 16 residues. Between the trimmed V and J ends, which lost 0 bases and 0 bases, there was a span of 10 bases. Germline V gene data show CDR1 as SGDLS and CDR2 as YYNGEE. CDR3 in DNA: TGTGCCAGCAGCGTAGCTGGAACGAGCTCCTACAATGAGCAGTTCTTC. Translating it yields CASSVAGTSSYNEQFF.

The chain is built from TRBV7-9 and TRBJ2-2; D unclear. This CDR3 region has 12 residues. V lost 5 bases and J lost 2, with 3 bases in between. Germline V CDR1 and CDR2: SEHNR, FQNEAQ (reference sequence). The CDR3 here is CASSPNTGELFF. The DNA for the CDR3 is TGTGCCAGCAGCCCCAACACCGGGGAGCTGTTTTTT.

The rearrangement uses TRBV7-9 and TRBJ1-4; 7 nucleotides agree with TRBD1. CDR3 length equals 15 residues. Trimming at V came to 1 base and at J to 8 bases, leaving 7 bases not matched to a gene. Germline-derived CDR1 and CDR2 are SEHNR and FQNEAQ (reference sequence). CDR3 sequence: CASSLGTGSSEKLFF. The CDR3 coding sequence is TGTGCCAGCAGCTTAGGGACAGGTTCTTCGGAAAAACTGTTTTTT.

This CDR3 reads CASSVGVGLIPYEQYF. For the CDR3, the DNA is TGTGCCAGCAGCGTAGGTGTTGGGCTGATTCCCTACGAGCAGTACTTC. J is TRBJ2-7 and V is TRBV9; D unresolved. This CDR3 has 16 residues. CDR1 and CDR2 (germline): SGDLS, YYNGEE. Trimming left V 0 bases short and J 2 bases short, with 15 bases between.

The CDR3 DNA follows: TGTGCCAGCAGTGAAGTCAAGGGTAACCCCCAACGAGAGACCCAGTACTTC. Translating gives CASSEVKGNPQRETQYF. V gene TRBV6-1 combines with J gene TRBJ2-5; D is undetermined. The CDR3 has 17 residues. Between the trimmed V and J ends, which lost 1 base and 4 bases, there was a span of 19 bases. Germline CDR1 reads MNHNS; CDR2 reads SASEGT.

This chain joins TRBV28 and TRBJ2-1; 7 bases are a match to TRBD1. The CDR3 has 14 residues. J was trimmed by 8 bases and V by 6 bases; bases with no gene match: 10. Germline CDR1 is MDHEN and CDR2 is SYDVKM. CDR3 DNA sequence: TGTGCCAGCAGCCCCCCGACAGGGACGTATGAGCAGTTCTTC. It encodes CASSPPTGTYEQFF. Combining the CDR3 with reference TRBV28 and TRBJ2-1 gives the whole variable domain DVKVTQSSRYLVKRTGEKVFLECVQDMDHENMFWYRQDPGLGLRLIYFSYDVKMKEKGDIPEGYSVSREKKERFSLILESASTNQTSMYLCASSPPTGTYEQFFGPGTRLTVL.